Included here is one T cell receptor (beta chain) sequence, with context. Its cognate antigen is unknown. This specimen includes other DNA sequences encoding the same CDR3. CDR1 SEHNR and CDR2 FQNEAQ come from the germline V gene (reference sequence). The CDR3 has 14 amino acids. V lost 5 bases to trimming and J lost 0 bases, with 11 bases between them. Selected positively for CCR7 and CD45RO-negative, naive CD8 cells excluded terminally differentiated effector memory CD45RA+ cells. The sample comes from a study of shared clonotypes between healthy human individuals. Study findings and constraints: It was anticipated that sequencing depth would influence how many clonotypes donors shared.

The data were produced by immunoSEQ multiplex PCR, yet TCRdb's version contains in-frame clones alone and is incomplete. The table has about 2,200,000 clones, 85% to 95% seen once. The V call is TRBV7-9, the J call TRBJ2-7, with D perhaps TRBD1 or TRBD2 (6 bases each). The receptor was isolated from a man between 18 and 29 years old in good health. Some clones in this sample may be carry-over from other donors' samples. The sequenced sample was naive CD8+ T cells from PBMCs. In DNA, the CDR3 is TGTGCCAGCAGCCTAGGGGGGATCTCCTACGAGCAGTACTTC. Amino acids: CASSLGGISYEQYF.